This is a list of T cell receptor beta chains from one sample in a study of T cell repertoires in cytomegalovirus infection. TCRdb processed the reads anew with MiXCR; each CDR3 protein has one entry. The sample includes roughly 720,000 distinct CDR3 sequences, 35% seen only once; the top ten take 2.8%. Sequencing used PBMCs. These receptors were obtained from a human donor in good health (CMV status not recorded). Some clones in this sample may be carry-over from other donors' samples. Each CDR3 is given with its conserved first and last residue. A D gene is named only where the DNA matches it firmly. Only some rows state a clone size, as once, few, many or a class for expanded clones.

size	J	V	D	length	DNA	CDR3
few	TRBJ2-5	TRBV24-1	-	14	TGTGCCACCAGTGATTTTGGCAGACAAGAGACCCAGTACTTC	CATSDFGRQETQYF
-	TRBJ1-1	TRBV15	-	13	TGTGCCACCAGCAGAGCTCCGAACACTGAAGCTTTCTTT	CATSRAPNTEAFF
once	TRBJ2-2	TRBV6-1	-	16	TGTGCCAGCAGTTCAGGGCACAGTGCGAACACCGGGGAGCTGTTTTTT	CASSSGHSANTGELFF
many	TRBJ1-5	TRBV6-1	-	14	TGTGCCAGCAGTGAAGAGGGGGTTCGTCAGCCCCAGCATTTT	CASSEEGVRQPQHF
-	TRBJ2-1	TRBV7-9	-	12	TGTGCCAGCACCATCGGAATTGGCGAGCAGTTCTTC	CASTIGIGEQFF
-	TRBJ1-2	TRBV6-1	TRBD1	17	TGTGCCAGCGGGAGGACAGGGGAACTCATTTCTAACTATGGCTACACCTTC	CASGRTGELISNYGYTF
-	TRBJ1-5	TRBV27	TRBD1	14	TGTGCCAGCAGACCCGACAGGGCGACTCAGCCCCAGCATTTT	CASRPDRATQPQHF
-	TRBJ1-1	TRBV6-8	-	13	TGTGCCAGCACCCCGCGGGAGGGCACTGAAGCTTTCTTT	CASTPREGTEAFF
-	TRBJ2-5	TRBV29-1	TRBD1	12	TGCAGCGTTGATGAGGGGGCAGAGACCCAGTACTTC	CSVDEGAETQYF
many	TRBJ1-6	TRBV7-2	TRBD1	15	TGTGCCAGCAGTTCCCGCCGGGACAGGGGTCAACCCCTCCACTTT	CASSSRRDRGQPLHF
few	TRBJ2-3	TRBV6-1	TRBD2	16	TGTGCCAGCAGACGGGGGACTAGCGGAATAGAAGATACGCAGTATTTT	CASRRGTSGIEDTQYF
few	TRBJ2-5	TRBV15	-	15	TGTGCCACCAGCAGACCTACTAGTCCCCGGGAGACCCAGTACTTC	CATSRPTSPRETQYF
-	TRBJ1-1	TRBV7-9	-	16	TGTGCCAGCAGCTCCCCTCTCTTATCCAGGGGCGCGGACGCTTTCTTT	CASSSPLLSRGADAFF
few	TRBJ2-4	TRBV20-1	-	16	TGCAGTGCTAGAGAAGAGGGGGGACTAGCCAAAAACATTCAGTACTTC	CSAREEGGLAKNIQYF
few	TRBJ1-6	TRBV12-3/TRBV12-4	-	15	TGTGCCAGCAGACTTTCAGGAGCGATTAATTCACCCCTCCACTTT	CASRLSGAINSPLHF
few	TRBJ2-3	TRBV12-3/TRBV12-4	-	13	TGTGCCAGCAGTAACAGGGGCACAGATACGCAGTATTTT	CASSNRGTDTQYF
-	TRBJ2-7	TRBV19	-	16	TGTGCCAGTAGTGTACGACGTCTTGGGCTTCACTACGAGCAGTACTTC	CASSVRRLGLHYEQYF
few	TRBJ1-5	TRBV27	TRBD1	16	TGTGCCAGCAGTCCCTACAGGGGATCTGGCAATCAGCCCCAGCATTTT	CASSPYRGSGNQPQHF
few	TRBJ1-1	TRBV6-5	-	17	TGTGCCAACGACAATCTTGGGGCGAGGAGGTTGAACACTGAAGCTTTCTTT	CANDNLGARRLNTEAFF
-	TRBJ2-2	TRBV6-5	-	13	TGTGCCAGCAGGGGGACTGGGACCGGGGAGCTGTTTTTT	CASRGTGTGELFF
-	TRBJ2-3	TRBV19	-	13	TGTGCCAGTAGTATCGGGTTGGGAATTTCGCAGTATTTT	CASSIGLGISQYF
many	TRBJ1-1	TRBV7-2	-	15	TGTGCCAGCAGCTTATCGGGAACTATGAACACTGAAGCTTTCTTT	CASSLSGTMNTEAFF